Here is one TCR beta chain with its context. This table comes from immunoSEQ multiplex PCR, and its TCRdb copy is limited to in-frame clones, with some not included. The data hold about 180,000 clones, with more than 75% observed a single time. The data are from a study of blood T cell repertoires in COVID-19. Study at large: The analysed material was cDNA or gDNA that came from T cells, B-cell-depleted T cells, or PBMCs.

The CDR3 has 16 amino acids. The germline V gene encodes CDR1 MNHNS and CDR2 SASEGT. The J segment lost 0 bases and the V segment lost 4 bases, leaving 4 bases of the junction unmatched. Enrolled through a virtual design, the participants were between roughly 18 and 100 years of age and came from some 25 US areas. Membership in each cohort depended on participant-reported clinical history. Two negative PCRs, clearance, or symptom resolution were required of recovered Cohort 3 donors. The sample comprised PBMCs or T cells enriched from blood (not recorded which). The chain uses TRBV6-1 and TRBJ2-4; 9 bases agree with TRBD1. The clonotype originates from a woman aged 50 to 60 who had recovered from COVID-19. The CDR3 protein is CASSGTGAIAKNIQYF. The CDR3 nucleotides are TGTGCCAGCAGTGGGACAGGGGCCATAGCCAAAAACATTCAGTACTTC.